Listed below are T cell receptor beta chains from one sample, sequenced in a study of CD8+ T cells in alopecia areata. Here immunoSEQ multiplex PCR was the method, and the copy in TCRdb shows in-frame clones only, minus some. This sample carries 150,000 to 200,000 clones, about 65% of them seen once, and the ten largest clones take 1.3%. The specimen comprised CD4+ T cells sorted from blood, sampled between weeks 49 and 50, from a patient treated with tofacitinib. The receptors come from a human donor with alopecia areata. Each CDR3 is given with its conserved first and last residue. D genes are given only for firm matches. Not every row has a clone size; where given, it reads once, few, many or a size class.

d_gene: NA; j_gene: TRBJ2-7; v_gene: TRBV5-1; abundance: once; CDR3aa: CASSLKGNHEQYF; CDR3nt: TGCGCCAGCAGCTTGAAGGGTAACCACGAGCAGTACTTC
d_gene: NA; j_gene: TRBJ1-1; v_gene: TRBV4-3; abundance: NA; CDR3aa: CASSQDDEGYSGAFF; CDR3nt: TGCGCCAGCAGCCAAGATGATGAGGGGTACTCTGGAGCTTTCTTT
d_gene: NA; j_gene: TRBJ2-7; v_gene: TRBV20-1; abundance: few; CDR3aa: CSARAGYEQYF; CDR3nt: TGCAGTGCTAGGGCGGGCTACGAGCAGTACTTC
d_gene: NA; j_gene: TRBJ2-5; v_gene: TRBV29-1; abundance: NA; CDR3aa: CSVSQAGKTQYF; CDR3nt: TGCAGCGTGAGTCAAGCCGGAAAGACCCAGTACTTC
d_gene: NA; j_gene: TRBJ2-7; v_gene: TRBV18; abundance: NA; CDR3aa: CASSPGAHYEQYF; CDR3nt: TGTGCCAGCTCACCAGGGGCTCACTACGAGCAGTACTTC
d_gene: NA; j_gene: TRBJ1-1; v_gene: TRBV29-1; abundance: NA; CDR3aa: CSVLQAEAFF; CDR3nt: TGCAGCGTTCTTCAGGCTGAAGCTTTCTTT
d_gene: TRBD2; j_gene: TRBJ2-7; v_gene: TRBV15; abundance: NA; CDR3aa: CATSREGSGVYEQYF; CDR3nt: TGTGCCACCAGCAGAGAGGGTAGCGGGGTGTACGAGCAGTACTTC
d_gene: TRBD2; j_gene: TRBJ2-3; v_gene: TRBV29-1; abundance: NA; CDR3aa: CSVYGGGTDTQYF; CDR3nt: TGCAGCGTTTACGGGGGGGGCACAGATACGCAGTATTTT
d_gene: TRBD1; j_gene: TRBJ1-6; v_gene: TRBV10-3; abundance: once; CDR3aa: CAISDMGTGGESPLHF; CDR3nt: TGTGCCATCAGTGATATGGGGACAGGGGGCGAATCACCCCTCCACTTT
d_gene: NA; j_gene: TRBJ2-4; v_gene: TRBV29-1; abundance: NA; CDR3aa: CSVGDRPDIQYF; CDR3nt: TGCAGCGTTGGCGACAGGCCCGACATTCAGTACTTC
d_gene: NA; j_gene: TRBJ1-5; v_gene: TRBV7-6; abundance: NA; CDR3aa: CASSSGPRGDQPQHF; CDR3nt: TGTGCCAGCAGCTCAGGACCTCGGGGGGATCAGCCCCAGCATTTT
d_gene: NA; j_gene: TRBJ2-7; v_gene: TRBV29-1; abundance: NA; CDR3aa: CSVEARDEQYF; CDR3nt: TGCAGCGTTGAAGCCAGGGACGAGCAGTACTTC
d_gene: NA; j_gene: TRBJ1-5; v_gene: TRBV4-1; abundance: NA; CDR3aa: CASSQERSNQPQHF; CDR3nt: TGCGCCAGCAGCCAGGAAAGAAGCAATCAGCCCCAGCATTTT
d_gene: NA; j_gene: TRBJ2-7; v_gene: TRBV25-1; abundance: NA; CDR3aa: CASNPLGGQSSYEQYF; CDR3nt: TGTGCCAGCAACCCTTTAGGGGGGCAGAGCTCCTACGAGCAGTACTTC
d_gene: NA; j_gene: TRBJ1-2; v_gene: TRBV7-9; abundance: NA; CDR3aa: CASSLVAGRGDGYTF; CDR3nt: TGTGCCAGCAGCTTAGTCGCCGGGCGTGGAGATGGCTACACCTTC
d_gene: NA; j_gene: TRBJ1-2; v_gene: TRBV30; abundance: NA; CDR3aa: CASEGLYGYTF; CDR3nt: TGTGCCTCAGAGGGACTCTATGGCTACACCTTC
d_gene: NA; j_gene: TRBJ1-2; v_gene: TRBV5-6; abundance: NA; CDR3aa: CASILGYSNYGYTF; CDR3nt: TGTGCCAGCATCCTAGGGTACAGCAACTATGGCTACACCTTC
d_gene: TRBD1; j_gene: TRBJ2-2; v_gene: TRBV6-4; abundance: once; CDR3aa: CASSDTGGTGELFF; CDR3nt: TGTGCCAGCAGTGACACAGGGGGCACCGGGGAGCTGTTTTTT
d_gene: TRBD1; j_gene: TRBJ1-2; v_gene: TRBV7-6; abundance: NA; CDR3aa: CASTRTGGIYGYTF; CDR3nt: TGTGCCAGCACCCGGACAGGGGGTATATATGGCTACACCTTC
d_gene: NA; j_gene: TRBJ2-6; v_gene: TRBV5-1; abundance: NA; CDR3aa: CASSLVGARGANVLTF; CDR3nt: TGCGCCAGCAGCTTGGTAGGCGCGCGAGGGGCCAACGTCCTGACTTTC
d_gene: TRBD2; j_gene: TRBJ2-3; v_gene: TRBV4-1; abundance: NA; CDR3aa: CASSPAGVTDTQYF; CDR3nt: TGCGCCAGCAGCCCAGCGGGGGTGACAGATACGCAGTATTTT
d_gene: NA; j_gene: TRBJ1-1; v_gene: TRBV6-6; abundance: NA; CDR3aa: CASSYSFDTEAFF; CDR3nt: TGTGCCAGCAGTTACTCGTTTGACACTGAAGCTTTCTTT